These T cell receptor beta chains were read from a single sample in a study of early T cells in non-severe SARS-CoV-2 infection. Each CDR3 protein gets one entry after TCRdb re-called the 5' RACE reads with MiXCR. The sample has 65,000 to 75,000 distinct CDR3 sequences; 11% are singletons. Sequenced: whole blood. These receptors all come from an adult who was a healthcare worker with PCR-confirmed SARS-CoV-2 infection or an uninfected control (not recorded which). Both conserved end residues are part of each CDR3. The order of the fields is V gene, J gene, clone size, D gene, CDR3 protein, CDR3 DNA. The D gene is left open where the match is weak. For some rows the clone size is stated as once, few or many, or as a class when expanded; others skip it.

V: TRBV5-1
J: TRBJ1-2
size: many
D: TRBD1
CDR3: CASSLFSTGGLGGYTF
DNA: TGCGCCAGCAGCTTATTCTCGACAGGGGGCCTAGGAGGCTACACCTTC

V: TRBV5-1
J: TRBJ2-3
size: -
D: TRBD1
CDR3: CASSHSTGADTQYF
DNA: TGCGCCAGCAGCCACTCGACAGGGGCAGATACGCAGTATTTT

V: TRBV6-5
J: TRBJ1-1
size: -
D: TRBD1
CDR3: CASSYSGTGVRAAFF
DNA: TGTGCCAGCAGTTACTCCGGGACAGGGGTACGAGCAGCTTTCTTT

V: TRBV7-9
J: TRBJ1-1
size: few
D: -
CDR3: CASVSNTEAFF
DNA: TGTGCCAGCGTTTCGAACACTGAAGCTTTCTTT

V: TRBV9
J: TRBJ1-3
size: many
D: TRBD1
CDR3: CASSVDQGAGNTIYF
DNA: TGTGCCAGCAGCGTGGACCAGGGGGCTGGAAACACCATATATTTT

V: TRBV4-2
J: TRBJ2-5
size: few
D: TRBD2
CDR3: CASSQGSSGGRETQYF
DNA: TGTGCCAGCAGCCAAGGATCTAGCGGGGGACGAGAGACCCAGTACTTC

V: TRBV10-3
J: TRBJ2-7
size: few
D: -
CDR3: CAISSGPGKGYEQYF
DNA: TGTGCCATCAGCTCCGGCCCGGGGAAAGGCTACGAGCAGTACTTC

V: TRBV5-1
J: TRBJ2-4
size: -
D: -
CDR3: CASSLAARQAGIQYF
DNA: TGCGCCAGCAGCTTGGCCGCGCGACAAGCTGGGATTCAGTACTTC

V: TRBV28
J: TRBJ2-1
size: many
D: TRBD1
CDR3: CASETGAYNEQFF
DNA: TGTGCCAGCGAAACAGGGGCCTACAATGAGCAGTTCTTC

V: TRBV12-2
J: TRBJ1-1
size: -
D: -
CDR3: CASRLRPFRPGGCTEAFF
DNA: TGTGCAAGTCGCTTAAGGCCTTTTCGGCCAGGGGGCTGCACTGAAGCTTTCTTT

V: TRBV29-1
J: TRBJ2-1
size: -
D: -
CDR3: CSVVEGRNEQFF
DNA: TGCAGCGTTGTGGAAGGTAGGAATGAGCAGTTCTTC

V: TRBV10-3
J: TRBJ2-7
size: few
D: -
CDR3: CAIRLGVTYEQYF
DNA: TGTGCCATTAGACTAGGCGTGACCTACGAGCAGTACTTC

V: TRBV13
J: TRBJ2-4
size: -
D: TRBD1
CDR3: CASSAKGQGVWDIQYF
DNA: TGTGCCAGCAGCGCTAAAGGACAGGGGGTGTGGGACATTCAGTACTTC

V: TRBV20-1
J: TRBJ1-4
size: many
D: -
CDR3: CSAREGGFNEKLFF
DNA: TGCAGTGCTAGGGAGGGGGGCTTTAATGAAAAACTGTTTTTT

V: TRBV11-3
J: TRBJ2-1
size: many
D: -
CDR3: CASSLDYSAGTYNEQFF
DNA: TGTGCCAGCAGCTTAGATTATTCGGCTGGTACCTACAATGAGCAGTTCTTC

V: TRBV30
J: TRBJ1-5
size: many
D: -
CDR3: CAWVTGSPPQHF
DNA: TGTGCCTGGGTGACCGGGTCACCGCCCCAGCATTTT

V: TRBV6-2/TRBV6-3
J: TRBJ1-2
size: few
D: -
CDR3: CASSYGHENYGYTF
DNA: TGTGCCAGCAGTTACGGGCATGAAAACTATGGCTACACCTTC

V: TRBV2
J: TRBJ2-1
size: many
D: -
CDR3: CASSGGSVNEQFF
DNA: TGTGCCAGCAGTGGGGGCTCCGTCAATGAGCAGTTCTTC

V: TRBV9
J: TRBJ2-7
size: many
D: -
CDR3: CASSVAASGGGSYEQYF
DNA: TGTGCCAGCAGCGTAGCGGCTAGCGGAGGGGGTTCCTACGAGCAGTACTTC

V: TRBV29-1
J: TRBJ2-3
size: few
D: -
CDR3: CSVERSSTDTQYF
DNA: TGCAGCGTTGAAAGGTCTAGCACAGATACGCAGTATTTT

V: TRBV7-9
J: TRBJ1-4
size: many
D: -
CDR3: CASSLGFGQDEKLFF
DNA: TGTGCCAGCAGCTTAGGCTTTGGGCAGGATGAAAAACTGTTTTTT

V: TRBV19
J: TRBJ2-2
size: many
D: -
CDR3: CASIPRLGITGELFF
DNA: TGTGCCAGTATCCCCAGGTTGGGAATTACCGGGGAGCTGTTTTTT

V: TRBV12-3/TRBV12-4
J: TRBJ2-1
size: few
D: TRBD2
CDR3: CASSLQGLVVNEQFF
DNA: TGTGCCAGCAGTTTACAAGGACTAGTCGTTAATGAGCAGTTCTTC

V: TRBV6-6
J: TRBJ2-7
size: few
D: TRBD1
CDR3: CASSPLGQFREQYF
DNA: TGTGCCAGCAGTCCCCTGGGACAGTTCAGGGAGCAGTACTTC

V: TRBV11-3
J: TRBJ2-3
size: few
D: TRBD2
CDR3: CASSSISGKSDTQYF
DNA: TGTGCCAGCAGCTCGATTAGCGGGAAGTCAGATACGCAGTATTTT

V: TRBV4-1
J: TRBJ2-3
size: few
D: -
CDR3: CASSQQTGPFTDTQYF
DNA: TGCGCCAGCAGCCAACAGACAGGCCCCTTCACAGATACGCAGTATTTT

V: TRBV5-1
J: TRBJ2-3
size: many
D: -
CDR3: CASSLAGPDTQYF
DNA: TGCGCCAGCAGCTTGGCAGGGCCAGATACGCAGTATTTT

V: TRBV5-1
J: TRBJ2-5
size: few
D: TRBD1
CDR3: CASSLGGTGALPGETQYF
DNA: TGCGCCAGCAGCTTGGGCGGGACAGGGGCCCTGCCGGGAGAGACCCAGTACTTC

V: TRBV6-8
J: TRBJ1-4
size: many
D: -
CDR3: CASRNRPDKEKLFF
DNA: TGTGCCAGCAGGAACCGACCGGACAAAGAAAAACTGTTTTTT

V: TRBV6-5
J: TRBJ2-3
size: few
D: TRBD2
CDR3: CASRVSERGGDTQYF
DNA: TGTGCCAGCAGGGTCAGCGAGCGGGGGGGAGATACGCAGTATTTT

V: TRBV20-1
J: TRBJ2-3
size: many
D: -
CDR3: CSANSPRGWRDTQYF
DNA: TGCAGTGCAAATTCCCCCCGGGGTTGGAGAGATACGCAGTATTTT

V: TRBV4-2
J: TRBJ2-5
size: many
D: -
CDR3: CASSRKPTAVEETQYF
DNA: TGTGCCAGCAGCCGGAAACCCACGGCAGTAGAAGAGACCCAGTACTTC

V: TRBV7-9
J: TRBJ2-1
size: many
D: -
CDR3: CASSQFAGWANNEQFF
DNA: TGTGCCAGCAGCCAGTTCGCGGGATGGGCCAACAATGAGCAGTTCTTC

V: TRBV3-1
J: TRBJ2-5
size: -
D: TRBD2
CDR3: CASSQNLAEETQYF
DNA: TGTGCCAGCAGCCAAAACCTAGCGGAGGAGACCCAGTACTTC

V: TRBV4-2
J: TRBJ2-6
size: many
D: TRBD1
CDR3: CASSRDRAGANVLTF
DNA: TGTGCCAGCAGCCGAGACAGGGCTGGGGCCAACGTCCTGACTTTC

V: TRBV6-1
J: TRBJ2-2
size: many
D: -
CDR3: CASSIPGPSELFF
DNA: TGTGCCAGCAGTATCCCCGGACCGAGCGAGCTGTTTTTT

V: TRBV7-2
J: TRBJ2-7
size: few
D: -
CDR3: CASSRWGDYEQYF
DNA: TGTGCCAGCAGCCGCTGGGGGGACTACGAGCAGTACTTC

V: TRBV11-3
J: TRBJ2-1
size: many
D: TRBD1
CDR3: CASSPGTGSPHEQFF
DNA: TGTGCCAGCAGCCCAGGGACAGGGAGCCCTCATGAGCAGTTCTTC

V: TRBV20-1
J: TRBJ1-4
size: many
D: TRBD1
CDR3: CSAPDRGGKLFF
DNA: TGCAGTGCTCCGGACAGGGGTGGAAAACTGTTTTTT

V: TRBV12-3/TRBV12-4
J: TRBJ1-1
size: -
D: TRBD1
CDR3: CASSQTGGNTEAFF
DNA: TGTGCCAGCAGTCAGACAGGGGGGAACACTGAAGCTTTCTTT

V: TRBV20-1
J: TRBJ2-3
size: -
D: TRBD2
CDR3: CSARGRLAGKVLADTQYF
DNA: TGCAGTGCTAGAGGCAGACTAGCGGGAAAGGTTTTGGCAGATACGCAGTATTTT

V: TRBV3-1
J: TRBJ2-5
size: many
D: TRBD2
CDR3: CASSPYSGRAFVETQYF
DNA: TGTGCCAGCAGCCCTTATAGCGGGAGGGCCTTCGTTGAGACCCAGTACTTC

V: TRBV7-6
J: TRBJ1-1
size: many
D: -
CDR3: CASSLSDSLNTEAFF
DNA: TGTGCCAGCAGCTTATCCGACAGCTTGAACACTGAAGCTTTCTTT

V: TRBV11-3
J: TRBJ1-1
size: many
D: -
CDR3: CASSSDTEAFF
DNA: TGTGCCAGCAGCTCTGACACTGAAGCTTTCTTT

V: TRBV13
J: TRBJ2-1
size: many
D: TRBD2
CDR3: CASSLQRTSLYNEQFF
DNA: TGTGCCAGCAGCCTACAAAGGACTAGCCTTTACAATGAGCAGTTCTTC

V: TRBV7-3
J: TRBJ2-3
size: -
D: -
CDR3: CASSLTAVSPQYF
DNA: TGTGCCAGCAGCTTAACGGCAGTCTCCCCACAGTATTTT

V: TRBV7-8
J: TRBJ2-4
size: many
D: -
CDR3: CASSDSGNIQYF
DNA: TGTGCCAGCAGCGACAGCGGCAACATTCAGTACTTC

V: TRBV3-1
J: TRBJ1-6
size: few
D: -
CDR3: CASSQVAGARNSPLHF
DNA: TGTGCCAGCAGCCAAGTAGCAGGGGCGCGGAATTCACCCCTCCACTTT

V: TRBV29-1
J: TRBJ2-7
size: many
D: TRBD2
CDR3: CSVERVKGLAGSEQYF
DNA: TGCAGCGTTGAAAGGGTGAAGGGACTAGCGGGAAGCGAGCAGTACTTC

V: TRBV27
J: TRBJ2-5
size: few
D: TRBD1
CDR3: CASNHLGQGGETQYF
DNA: TGTGCCAGCAACCATCTGGGACAGGGAGGAGAGACCCAGTACTTC

V: TRBV3-1
J: TRBJ2-4
size: -
D: -
CDR3: CASSQQGAKNIQYF
DNA: TGTGCCAGCAGCCAGCAGGGGGCCAAAAACATTCAGTACTTC

V: TRBV12-3/TRBV12-4
J: TRBJ1-2
size: few
D: -
CDR3: CASIISRRYGYTF
DNA: TGTGCCAGCATTATCTCCCGGCGCTATGGCTACACCTTC

V: TRBV30
J: TRBJ2-7
size: many
D: -
CDR3: CAWNRDAYEQYF
DNA: TGTGCCTGGAACAGGGACGCCTACGAGCAGTACTTC